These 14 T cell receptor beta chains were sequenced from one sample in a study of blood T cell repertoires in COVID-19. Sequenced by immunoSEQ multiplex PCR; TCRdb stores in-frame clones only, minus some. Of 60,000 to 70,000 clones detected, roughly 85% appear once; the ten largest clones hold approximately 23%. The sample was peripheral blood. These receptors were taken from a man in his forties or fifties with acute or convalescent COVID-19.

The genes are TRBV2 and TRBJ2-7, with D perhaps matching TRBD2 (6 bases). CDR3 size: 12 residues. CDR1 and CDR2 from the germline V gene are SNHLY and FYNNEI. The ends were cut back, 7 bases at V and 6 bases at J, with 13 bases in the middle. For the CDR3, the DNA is TGTGCCAGCAACCTCCTGGGGGGCGAGCAGTACTTC. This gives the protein CASNLLGGEQYF.

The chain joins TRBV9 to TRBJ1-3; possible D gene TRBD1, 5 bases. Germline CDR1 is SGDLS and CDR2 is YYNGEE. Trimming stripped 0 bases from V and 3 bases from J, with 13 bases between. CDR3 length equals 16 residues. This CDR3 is CASSVGSSDIGNTIYF. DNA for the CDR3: TGTGCCAGCAGCGTAGGGTCTTCGGACATTGGAAACACCATATATTTT.

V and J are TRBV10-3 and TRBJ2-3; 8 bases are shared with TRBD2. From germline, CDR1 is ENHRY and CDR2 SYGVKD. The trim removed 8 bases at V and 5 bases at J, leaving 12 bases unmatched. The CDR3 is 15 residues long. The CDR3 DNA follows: TGTGCCATCGCCCGAGGGAGCGGGGGTTTAGATACGCAGTATTTT. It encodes CAIARGSGGLDTQYF.

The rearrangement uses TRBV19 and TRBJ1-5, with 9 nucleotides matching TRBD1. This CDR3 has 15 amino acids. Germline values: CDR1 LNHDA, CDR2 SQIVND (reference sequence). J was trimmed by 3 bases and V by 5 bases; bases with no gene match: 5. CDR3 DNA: TGTGCCAGTAGTCTGGACAGGGGACACAATCAGCCCCAGCATTTT. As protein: CASSLDRGHNQPQHF.

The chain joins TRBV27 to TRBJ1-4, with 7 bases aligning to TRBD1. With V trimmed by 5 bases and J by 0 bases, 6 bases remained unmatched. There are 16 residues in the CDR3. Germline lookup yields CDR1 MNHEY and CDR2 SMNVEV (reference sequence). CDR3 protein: CASSGLQGTTNEKLFF. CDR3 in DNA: TGTGCCAGCAGTGGGCTACAGGGGACAACTAATGAAAAACTGTTTTTT.

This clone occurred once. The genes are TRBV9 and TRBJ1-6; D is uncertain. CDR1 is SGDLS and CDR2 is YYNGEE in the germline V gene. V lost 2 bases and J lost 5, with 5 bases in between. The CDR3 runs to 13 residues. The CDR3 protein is CASSVRDNSPLHF. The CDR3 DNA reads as TGTGCCAGCAGCGTGCGGGATAATTCACCCCTCCACTTT.

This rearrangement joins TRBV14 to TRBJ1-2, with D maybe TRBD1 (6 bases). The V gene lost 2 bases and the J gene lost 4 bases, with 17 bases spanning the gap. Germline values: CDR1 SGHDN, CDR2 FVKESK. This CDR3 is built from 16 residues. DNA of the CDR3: TGTGCCAGCAGCCAACCCGGGACAAGGTCGACCTATGGCTACACCTTC. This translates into CASSQPGTRSTYGYTF. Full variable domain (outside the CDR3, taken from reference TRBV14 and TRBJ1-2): EAGVTQFPSHSVIEKGQTVTLRCDPISGHDNLYWYRRVMGKEIKFLLHFVKESKQDESGMPNNRFLAERTGGTYSTLKVQPAELEDSGVYFCASSQPGTRSTYGYTFGSGTRLTVV.

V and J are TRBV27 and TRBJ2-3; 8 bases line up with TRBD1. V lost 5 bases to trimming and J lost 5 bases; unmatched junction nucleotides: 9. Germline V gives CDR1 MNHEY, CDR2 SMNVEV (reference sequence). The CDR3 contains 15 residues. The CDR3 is CASSPQGASGDTQYF. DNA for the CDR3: TGTGCCAGCAGTCCCCAGGGGGCGAGTGGAGATACGCAGTATTTT.

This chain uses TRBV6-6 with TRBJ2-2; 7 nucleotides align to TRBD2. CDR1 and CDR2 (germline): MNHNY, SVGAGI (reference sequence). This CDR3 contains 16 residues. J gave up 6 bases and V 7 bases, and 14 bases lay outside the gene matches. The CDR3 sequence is CASIGGIEGSPGELFF. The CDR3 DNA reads TGTGCCAGCATCGGGGGGATAGAGGGGTCCCCCGGGGAGCTGTTTTTT.

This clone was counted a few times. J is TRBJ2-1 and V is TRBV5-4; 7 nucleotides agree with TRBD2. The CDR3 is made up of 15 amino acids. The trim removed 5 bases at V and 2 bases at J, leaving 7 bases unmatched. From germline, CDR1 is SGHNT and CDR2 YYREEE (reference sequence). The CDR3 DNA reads TGTGCCAGCAGTCATCGGGGGGTTACCTACAATGAGCAGTTCTTC. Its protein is CASSHRGVTYNEQFF.

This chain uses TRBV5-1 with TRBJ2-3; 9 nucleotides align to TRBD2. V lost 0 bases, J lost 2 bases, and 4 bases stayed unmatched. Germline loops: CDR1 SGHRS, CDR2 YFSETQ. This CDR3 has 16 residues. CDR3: CASSLVGGGATDTQYF. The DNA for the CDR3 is TGCGCCAGCAGCTTGGTCGGCGGGGGGGCCACAGATACGCAGTATTTT. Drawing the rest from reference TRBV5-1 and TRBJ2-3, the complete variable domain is KAGVTQTPRYLIKTRGQQVTLSCSPISGHRSVSWYQQTPGQGLQFLFEYFSETQRNKGNFPGRFSGRQFSNSRSEMNVSTLELGDSALYLCASSLVGGGATDTQYFGPGTRLTVL.

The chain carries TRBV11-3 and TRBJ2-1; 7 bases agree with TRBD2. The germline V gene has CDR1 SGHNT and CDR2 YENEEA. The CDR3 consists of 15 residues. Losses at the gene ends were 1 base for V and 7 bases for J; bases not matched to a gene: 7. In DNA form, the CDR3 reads TGTGCCAGCAGCTTAGGCCTAGCGGCTTCTAATGAGCAGTTCTTC. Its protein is CASSLGLAASNEQFF.

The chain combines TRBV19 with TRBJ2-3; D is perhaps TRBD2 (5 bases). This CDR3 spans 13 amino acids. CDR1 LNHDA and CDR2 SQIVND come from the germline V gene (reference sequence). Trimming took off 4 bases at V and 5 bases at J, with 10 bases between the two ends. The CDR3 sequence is CASSTGREDTQYF. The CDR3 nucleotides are TGTGCCAGTAGTACTGGACGGGAAGATACGCAGTATTTT.

The CDR3 loop is CASSLIAGGPGTQYF. DNA for the CDR3: TGTGCCAGCAGCTTAATTGCGGGGGGGCCCGGTACCCAGTACTTC. The V gene is TRBV11-2, the J gene TRBJ2-5; 9 bases are a match to TRBD2. This CDR3 has 15 residues. Germline V gene data show CDR1 as SGHAT and CDR2 as FQNNGV. The V segment lost 2 bases and the J segment 8 bases; nucleotides outside the gene matches: 9. The full variable domain, with the rest looked up from reference TRBV11-2 and TRBJ2-5, is EAGVAQSPRYKIIEKRQSVAFWCNPISGHATLYWYQQILGQGPKLLIQFQNNGVVDDSQLPKDRFSAERLKGVDSTLKIQPAKLEDSAVYLCASSLIAGGPGTQYFGPGTRLLVL.